The T cell receptor (beta chain) under discussion was sequenced for a study of blood T cell repertoires in COVID-19. Study as a whole: In each case, the material was cDNA or gDNA derived from T cells, B-cell-depleted T cells, or PBMCs.

CDR3 length: 16 residues. The junction had 16 bases not matched to a gene; V was cut back by 8 bases and J by 6 bases. Adults between roughly 18 and 89 years of age took part from under 30 US areas. Recovery among Cohort 3 donors was established by two negative PCRs, clearance, or symptom resolution. Authors' analysis steps: Reference gene primer amplification gave estimated nucleated cell counts. Sequenced by immunoSEQ multiplex PCR; TCRdb stores in-frame clones only, minus some. That table gives V, J and clone size, and the DNA gave D and trimming. The sample carries about 250,000 clones, more than 75% recorded once.

The V and J genes are TRBV5-3 and TRBJ1-5, with 8 bases matching TRBD1. TRBV5-3 is sorted into the ORF group, with uncertain function. The sample taken for sequencing was PBMCs or T cells enriched from blood (not recorded which). The TCR was taken from a man in his forties or fifties who had recovered from COVID-19. Written as DNA, the CDR3 is TGTGCCAGGAAGGAGACAGGGGAGAATAAGGGTCAGCCCCAGCATTTT. This gives the protein CARKETGENKGQPQHF.